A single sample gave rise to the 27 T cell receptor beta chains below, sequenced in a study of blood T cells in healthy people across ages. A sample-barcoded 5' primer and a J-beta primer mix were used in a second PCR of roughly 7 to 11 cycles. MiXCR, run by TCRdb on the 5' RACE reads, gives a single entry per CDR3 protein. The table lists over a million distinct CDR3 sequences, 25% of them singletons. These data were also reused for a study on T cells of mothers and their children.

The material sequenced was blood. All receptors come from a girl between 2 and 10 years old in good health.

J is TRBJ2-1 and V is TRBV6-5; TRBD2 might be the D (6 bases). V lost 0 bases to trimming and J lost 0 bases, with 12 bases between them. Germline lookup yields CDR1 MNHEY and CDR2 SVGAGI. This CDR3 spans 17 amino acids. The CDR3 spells CASSYSTGVSSYNEQFF. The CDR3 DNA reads TGTGCCAGCAGTTACTCGACGGGGGTGAGCTCCTACAATGAGCAGTTCTTC.

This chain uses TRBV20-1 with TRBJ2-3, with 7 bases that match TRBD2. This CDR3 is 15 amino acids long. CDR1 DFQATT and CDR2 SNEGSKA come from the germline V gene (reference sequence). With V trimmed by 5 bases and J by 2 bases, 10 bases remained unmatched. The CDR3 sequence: CSAGSPSGYTDTQYF. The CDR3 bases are TGCAGTGCTGGTTCACCTAGCGGTTACACAGATACGCAGTATTTT.

The CDR3 DNA sequence: TGTGCCAGCAGACCCCTGACTAGTTCAACAGATACGCAGTATTTT. Translated, it gives CASRPLTSSTDTQYF. J is TRBJ2-3 and V is TRBV12-3 or TRBV12-4, with D maybe TRBD2 (6 bases). This CDR3 region has 15 residues. The V end lost 6 bases, the J end lost 3 bases, and 16 bases lay between the germline ends.

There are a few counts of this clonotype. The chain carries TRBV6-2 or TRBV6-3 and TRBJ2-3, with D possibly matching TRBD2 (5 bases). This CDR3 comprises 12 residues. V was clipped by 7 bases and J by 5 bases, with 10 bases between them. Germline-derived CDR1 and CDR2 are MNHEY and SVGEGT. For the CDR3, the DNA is TGTGCCAGCACCCCAGAGGGAGATACGCAGTATTTT. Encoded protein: CASTPEGDTQYF.

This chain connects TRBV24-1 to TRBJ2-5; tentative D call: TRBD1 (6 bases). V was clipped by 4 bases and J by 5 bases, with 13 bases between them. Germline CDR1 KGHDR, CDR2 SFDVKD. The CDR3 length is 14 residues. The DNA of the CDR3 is TGTGCCACCAGTGAGGACCTCACAGGGGAGACCCAGTACTTC. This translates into CATSEDLTGETQYF.

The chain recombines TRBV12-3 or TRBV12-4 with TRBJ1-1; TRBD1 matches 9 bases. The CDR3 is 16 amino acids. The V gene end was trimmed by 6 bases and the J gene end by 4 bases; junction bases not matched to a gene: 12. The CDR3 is CASSYPRTGVSTEAFF. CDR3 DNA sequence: TGTGCCAGCAGCTACCCCCGGACAGGGGTAAGCACTGAAGCTTTCTTT.

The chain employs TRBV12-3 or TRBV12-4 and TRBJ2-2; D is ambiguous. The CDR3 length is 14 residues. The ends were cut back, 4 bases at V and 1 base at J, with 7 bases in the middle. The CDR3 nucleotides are TGTGCCAGCAGTTCCACCCTGAACACCGGGGAGCTGTTTTTT. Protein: CASSSTLNTGELFF.

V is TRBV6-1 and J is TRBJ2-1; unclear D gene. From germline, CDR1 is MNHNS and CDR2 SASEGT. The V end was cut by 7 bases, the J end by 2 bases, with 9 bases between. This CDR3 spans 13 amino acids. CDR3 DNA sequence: TGTGCCAGCACCCGGACCCCCTACAATGAGCAGTTCTTC. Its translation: CASTRTPYNEQFF.

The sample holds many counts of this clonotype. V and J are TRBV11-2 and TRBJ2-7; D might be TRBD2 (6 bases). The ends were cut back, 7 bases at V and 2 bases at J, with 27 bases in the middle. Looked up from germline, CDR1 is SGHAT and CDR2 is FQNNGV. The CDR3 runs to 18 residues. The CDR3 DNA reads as TGTGCCAGCAAGAGCGACACCTCACATCGGGAGAACCCCTACGAGCAGTACTTC. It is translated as CASKSDTSHRENPYEQYF.

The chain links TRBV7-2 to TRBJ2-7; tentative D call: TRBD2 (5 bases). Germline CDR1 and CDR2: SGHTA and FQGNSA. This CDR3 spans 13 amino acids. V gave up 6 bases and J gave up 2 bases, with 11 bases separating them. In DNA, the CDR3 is TGTGCCAGCAGTCGGGGTGTCCCCTACGAGCAGTACTTC. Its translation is CASSRGVPYEQYF. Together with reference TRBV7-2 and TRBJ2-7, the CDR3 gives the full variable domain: GAGVSQSPSNKVTEKGKDVELRCDPISGHTALYWYRQSLGQGLEFLIYFQGNSAPDKSGLPSDRFSAERTGGSVSTLTIQRTQQEDSAVYLCASSRGVPYEQYFGPGTRLTVT.

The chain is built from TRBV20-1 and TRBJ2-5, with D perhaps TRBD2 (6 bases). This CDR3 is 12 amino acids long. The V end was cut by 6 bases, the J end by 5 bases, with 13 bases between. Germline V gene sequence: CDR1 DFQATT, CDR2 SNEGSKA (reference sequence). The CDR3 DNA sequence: TGCAGTGCCCTGACCCGGGGGGAGACCCAGTACTTC. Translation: CSALTRGETQYF.

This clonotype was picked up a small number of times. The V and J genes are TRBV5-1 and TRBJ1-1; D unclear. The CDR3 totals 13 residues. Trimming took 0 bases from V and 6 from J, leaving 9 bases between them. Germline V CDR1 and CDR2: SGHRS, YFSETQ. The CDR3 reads CASSLAVGSEAFF. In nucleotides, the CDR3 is TGCGCCAGCAGCTTGGCCGTAGGGTCTGAAGCTTTCTTT.

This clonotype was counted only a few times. The CDR3 loop reads CASSSDMDEINEQFF. In DNA, the CDR3 is TGTGCCAGCAGCTCAGACATGGACGAGATCAATGAGCAGTTCTTC. J is TRBJ2-1 and V is TRBV7-3; D uncertain. V shed 4 bases and J shed 6 bases, with 16 bases lying between them. The CDR3 runs 15 residues. The germline V gene has CDR1 SGHTA and CDR2 FQGTGA.

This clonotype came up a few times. The CDR3 region is CASRGTSGSTGELFF. CDR3 nucleotides: TGCGCCAGCAGAGGGACTAGCGGGAGCACCGGGGAGCTGTTTTTT. This chain uses TRBV5-1 with TRBJ2-2; 14 bases align to TRBD2. The J segment lost 4 bases and the V segment lost 5 bases, leaving 1 base of the junction unmatched. The germline V gene encodes CDR1 SGHRS and CDR2 YFSETQ. CDR3 length: 15 amino acids.

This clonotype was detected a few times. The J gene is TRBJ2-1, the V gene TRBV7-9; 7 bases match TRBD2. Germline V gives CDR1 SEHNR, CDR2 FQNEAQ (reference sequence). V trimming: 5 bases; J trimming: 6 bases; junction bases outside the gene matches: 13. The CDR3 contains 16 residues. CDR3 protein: CASSGWGAGNSNEQFF. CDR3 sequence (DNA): TGTGCCAGCAGCGGTTGGGGAGCGGGAAATTCCAATGAGCAGTTCTTC.

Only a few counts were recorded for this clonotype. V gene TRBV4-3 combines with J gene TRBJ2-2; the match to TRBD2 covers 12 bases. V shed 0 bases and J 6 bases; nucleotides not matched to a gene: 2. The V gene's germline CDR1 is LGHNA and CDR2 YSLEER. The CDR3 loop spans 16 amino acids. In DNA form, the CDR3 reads TGCGCCAGCAGCCAAGAGCCTAGCGGGGGGGCCGGGGAGCTGTTTTTT. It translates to CASSQEPSGGAGELFF.

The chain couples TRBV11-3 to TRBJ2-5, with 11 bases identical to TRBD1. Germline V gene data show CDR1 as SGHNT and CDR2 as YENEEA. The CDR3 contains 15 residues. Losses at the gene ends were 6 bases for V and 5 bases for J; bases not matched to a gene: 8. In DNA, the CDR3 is TGTGCCAGCAGTTGGGGACAGGGGGTGGATGAGACCCAGTACTTC. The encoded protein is CASSWGQGVDETQYF.

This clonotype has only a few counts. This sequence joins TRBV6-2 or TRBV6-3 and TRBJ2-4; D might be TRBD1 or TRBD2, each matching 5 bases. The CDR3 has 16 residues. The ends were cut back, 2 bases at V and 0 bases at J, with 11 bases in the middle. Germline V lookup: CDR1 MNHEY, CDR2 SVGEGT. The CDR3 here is CASSYARDPAKNIQYF. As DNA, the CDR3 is TGTGCCAGCAGTTACGCCCGGGACCCAGCCAAAAACATTCAGTACTTC.

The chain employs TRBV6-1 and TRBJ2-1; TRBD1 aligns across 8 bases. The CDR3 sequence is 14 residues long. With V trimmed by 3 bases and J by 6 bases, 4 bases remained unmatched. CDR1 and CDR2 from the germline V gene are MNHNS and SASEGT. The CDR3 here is CASSEAGTGNEQFF. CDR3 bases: TGTGCCAGCAGTGAGGCCGGGACAGGCAATGAGCAGTTCTTC.

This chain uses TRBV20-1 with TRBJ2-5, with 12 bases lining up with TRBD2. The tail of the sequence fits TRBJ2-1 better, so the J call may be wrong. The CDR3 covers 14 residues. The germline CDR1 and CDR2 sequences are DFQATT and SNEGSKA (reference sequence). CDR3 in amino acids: CSASTSGGYNEQFF. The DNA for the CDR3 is TGCAGTGCGTCGACTAGCGGGGGTTACAATGAGCAGTTCTTC.

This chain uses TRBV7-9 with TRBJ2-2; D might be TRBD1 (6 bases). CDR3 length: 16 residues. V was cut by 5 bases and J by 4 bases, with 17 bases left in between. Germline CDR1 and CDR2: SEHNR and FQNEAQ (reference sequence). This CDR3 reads CASSIPDRESTGELFF. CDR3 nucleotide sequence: TGTGCCAGCAGCATACCGGACAGAGAATCCACCGGGGAGCTGTTTTTT.

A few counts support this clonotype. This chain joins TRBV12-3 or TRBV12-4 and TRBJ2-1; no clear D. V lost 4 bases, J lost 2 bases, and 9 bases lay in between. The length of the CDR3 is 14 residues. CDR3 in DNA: TGTGCCAGCAGTTCCCGCGAGGCCTACAATGAGCAGTTCTTC. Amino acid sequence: CASSSREAYNEQFF.

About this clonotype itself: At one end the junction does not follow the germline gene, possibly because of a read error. The CDR3 DNA reads TGTGTCACCAGTGACCCCAGCCCGGCGTATCCAAGCTCCTACAATGAGCAGTTCTTC. Translation gives CVTSDPSPAYPSSYNEQFF. The chain combines TRBV24-1 with TRBJ2-1; D not certain. The CDR3 length is 19 residues. The germline V gene encodes CDR1 KGHDR and CDR2 SFDVKD.

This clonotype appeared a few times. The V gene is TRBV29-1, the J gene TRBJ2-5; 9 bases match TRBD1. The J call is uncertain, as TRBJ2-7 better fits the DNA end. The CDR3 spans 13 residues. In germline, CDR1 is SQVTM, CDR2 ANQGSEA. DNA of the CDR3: TGCAGCGGGACAGGGGAATCGCCCTACGAGCAGTACTTC. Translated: CSGTGESPYEQYF.

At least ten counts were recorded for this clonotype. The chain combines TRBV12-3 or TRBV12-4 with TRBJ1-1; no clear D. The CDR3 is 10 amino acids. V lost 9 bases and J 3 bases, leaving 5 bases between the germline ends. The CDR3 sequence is CASGDTEAFF. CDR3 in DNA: TGTGCCAGTGGGGACACTGAAGCTTTCTTT.

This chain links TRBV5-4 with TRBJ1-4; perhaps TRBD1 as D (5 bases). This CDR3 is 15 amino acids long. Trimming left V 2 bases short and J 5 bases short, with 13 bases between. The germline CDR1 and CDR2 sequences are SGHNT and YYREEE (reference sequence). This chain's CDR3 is CASSLPGPRNEKLFF. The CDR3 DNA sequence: TGTGCCAGCAGCTTACCGGGACCGAGAAATGAAAAACTGTTTTTT.

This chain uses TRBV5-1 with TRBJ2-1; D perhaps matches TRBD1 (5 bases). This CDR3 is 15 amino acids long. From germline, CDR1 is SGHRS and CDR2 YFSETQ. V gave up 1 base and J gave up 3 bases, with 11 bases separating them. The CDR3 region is CASSLQGTDYNEQFF. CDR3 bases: TGCGCCAGCAGCTTGCAGGGTACAGACTACAATGAGCAGTTCTTC.